This T cell receptor (beta chain) was obtained from a study of CD8 T cells in Susac syndrome. Findings and limits, study-wide: None of the CD4+ T cell repertoires in Susac syndrome showed clonal expansion.

This CDR3 has 16 residues. Trimming removed 0 bases at V and 2 bases at J, with 13 bases between. As concerns this clonotype: Its antigen is undetermined.

Sequencing of TCR beta was undertaken in CD8+ and CD4+ T cells derived from blood. The TEMRA cells underwent FACS enrichment, while the CD8+ and CD4+ T cells underwent negative isolation. Reverse transcription used roughly 0.5 to 1 ug RNA and random hexamers. TCR beta CDR3 was amplified by immunoSEQ covering 54 Vbeta and 13 Jbeta. TCRdb processed the immunoSEQ multiplex PCR reads anew with MiXCR; each CDR3 protein has one entry. The repertoire has around 180,000 distinct CDR3 sequences, 85% to 95% of them found once; the top ten carry roughly 0.12%. This clonotype was sampled from a human donor with Susac syndrome. The chain links TRBV23-1 to TRBJ1-2, with D possibly matching TRBD1 (5 bases). TRBV23-1 belongs to the ORF category, with a function that is uncertain. The sequencing sample was made of CD4+ T cells from PBMCs. CDR3 residues: CASSQSPSAGNYGYTF. The CDR3 coding sequence is TGCGCCAGCAGTCAATCCCCCTCTGCAGGGAACTATGGCTACACCTTC.